This TCR beta chain was captured in a study of control samples from healthy donors and cancer patients. Only in-frame clones appear in the TCRdb table, and some are missing; sequencing was by immunoSEQ multiplex PCR. This table holds 89,000 or so clones, over 75% found once. The V and J ends lost 4 bases and 10 bases, in that order; junction bases with no gene match: 12. The CDR3 has 15 amino acids. Looked up from germline, CDR1 is SGHTA and CDR2 is FQGNSA. The TCR originated in a man in his forties or fifties in good health. Source material: blood. This chain uses TRBV7-2 with TRBJ2-2; 7 bases agree with TRBD2. The CDR3 sequence: CASSSGLLKAAELFF. The DNA for the CDR3 is TGTGCCAGCAGCTCGGGACTACTAAAAGCTGCGGAGCTGTTTTTT.